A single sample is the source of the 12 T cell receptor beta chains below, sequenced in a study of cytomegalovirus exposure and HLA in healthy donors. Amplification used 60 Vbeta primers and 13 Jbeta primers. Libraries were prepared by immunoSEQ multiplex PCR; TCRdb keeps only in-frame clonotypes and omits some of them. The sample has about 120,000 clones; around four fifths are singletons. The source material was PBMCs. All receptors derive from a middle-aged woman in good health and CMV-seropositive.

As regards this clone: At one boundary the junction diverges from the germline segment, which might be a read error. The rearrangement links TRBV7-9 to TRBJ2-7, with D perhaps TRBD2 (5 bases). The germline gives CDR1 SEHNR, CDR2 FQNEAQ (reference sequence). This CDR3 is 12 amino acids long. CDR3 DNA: TGTTCCAGCAGCTTAAGCACGGGGGAGCAGTACTTC. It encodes CSSSLSTGEQYF.

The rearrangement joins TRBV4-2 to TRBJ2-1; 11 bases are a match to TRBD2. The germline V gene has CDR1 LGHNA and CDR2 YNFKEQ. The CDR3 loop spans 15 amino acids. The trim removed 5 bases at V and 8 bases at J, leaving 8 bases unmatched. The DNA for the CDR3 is TGTGCCAGCAGCTCCATAGCGGGAGGGCCCGATGAGCAGTTCTTC. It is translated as CASSSIAGGPDEQFF.

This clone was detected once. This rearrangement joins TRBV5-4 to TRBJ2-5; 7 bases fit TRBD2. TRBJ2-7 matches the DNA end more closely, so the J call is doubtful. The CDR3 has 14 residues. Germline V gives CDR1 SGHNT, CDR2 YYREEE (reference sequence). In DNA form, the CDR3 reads TGTGCCAGCAGCTTGGCCGTGGGAGGGTACGAGCAGTACTTC. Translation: CASSLAVGGYEQYF.

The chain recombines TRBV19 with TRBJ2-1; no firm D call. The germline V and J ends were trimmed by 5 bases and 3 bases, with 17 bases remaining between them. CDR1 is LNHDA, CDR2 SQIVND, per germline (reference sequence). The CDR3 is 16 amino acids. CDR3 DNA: TGTGCCAGTAGTCGTAACTACGAGAGTAACTACAATGAGCAGTTCTTC. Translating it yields CASSRNYESNYNEQFF.

The chain's CDR3 is CASSENNRGQATQYF. Here the CDR3 DNA reads TGTGCCAGCAGTGAAAACAATCGAGGACAGGCTACGCAGTATTTT. The chain joins TRBV6-4 to TRBJ2-3; 7 bases match TRBD1. Germline V gene sequence: CDR1 MRHNA, CDR2 SNTAGT. There are 15 residues in the CDR3. V lost 3 bases and J lost 8; bases outside the gene matches: 11.

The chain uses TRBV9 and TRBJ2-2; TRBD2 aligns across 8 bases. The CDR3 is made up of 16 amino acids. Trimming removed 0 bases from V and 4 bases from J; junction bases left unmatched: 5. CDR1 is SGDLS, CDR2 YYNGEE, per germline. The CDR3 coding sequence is TGTGCCAGCAGCGTAGATGGTAGCGGGATCACCGGGGAGCTGTTTTTT. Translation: CASSVDGSGITGELFF.

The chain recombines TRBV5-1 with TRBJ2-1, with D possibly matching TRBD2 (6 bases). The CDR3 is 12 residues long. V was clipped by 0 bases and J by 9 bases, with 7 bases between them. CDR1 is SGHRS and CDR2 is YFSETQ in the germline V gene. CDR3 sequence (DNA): TGCGCCAGCAGCTTGGCGGAGGGTGAGCAGTTCTTC. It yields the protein CASSLAEGEQFF.

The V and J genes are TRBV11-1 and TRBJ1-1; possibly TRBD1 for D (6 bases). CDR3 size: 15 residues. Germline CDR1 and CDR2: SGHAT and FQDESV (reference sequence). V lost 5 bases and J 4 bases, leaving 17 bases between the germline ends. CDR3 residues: CASSPSGGRRTEAFF. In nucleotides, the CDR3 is TGTGCCAGCAGCCCGTCCGGGGGGCGCCGCACTGAAGCTTTCTTT.

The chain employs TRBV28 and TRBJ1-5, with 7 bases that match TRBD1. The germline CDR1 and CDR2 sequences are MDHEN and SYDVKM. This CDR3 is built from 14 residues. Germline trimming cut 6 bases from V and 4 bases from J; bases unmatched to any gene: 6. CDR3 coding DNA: TGTGCCAGCAGGTTGGTACAGGGGAATCAGCCCCAGCATTTT. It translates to CASRLVQGNQPQHF.

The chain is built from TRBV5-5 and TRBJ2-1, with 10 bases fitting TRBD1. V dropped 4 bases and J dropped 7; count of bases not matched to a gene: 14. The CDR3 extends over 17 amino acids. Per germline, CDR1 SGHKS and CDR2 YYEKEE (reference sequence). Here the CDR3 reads CASSGGQGSSLGNEQFF. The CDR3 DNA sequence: TGTGCCAGCAGCGGGGGACAGGGGTCCTCTTTAGGGAATGAGCAGTTCTTC.

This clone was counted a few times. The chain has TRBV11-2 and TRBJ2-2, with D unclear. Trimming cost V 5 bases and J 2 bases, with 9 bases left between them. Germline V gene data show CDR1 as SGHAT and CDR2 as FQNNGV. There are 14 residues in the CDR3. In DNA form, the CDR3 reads TGTGCCAGCAGCCTGTACTACAACACCGGGGAGCTGTTTTTT. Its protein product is CASSLYYNTGELFF.

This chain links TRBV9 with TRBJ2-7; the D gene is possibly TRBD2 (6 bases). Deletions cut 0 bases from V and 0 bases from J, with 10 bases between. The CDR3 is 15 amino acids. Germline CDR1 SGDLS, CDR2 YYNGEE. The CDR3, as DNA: TGTGCCAGCAGCGTAGCCGGGAGTAGCTCCTACGAGCAGTACTTC. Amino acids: CASSVAGSSSYEQYF.